The 29 T cell receptor beta chains in this list originate from one sample, sequenced in a study of blood T cell repertoires in COVID-19. Some clones are missing from TCRdb's copy, which holds only in-frame ones; the method was immunoSEQ multiplex PCR. In the table there are about 150,000 clones, 80% to 90% of which are singletons. The sequenced material came from peripheral blood. These receptors came from a woman aged 40 to 50 with acute or convalescent COVID-19.

The V and J genes are TRBV9 and TRBJ2-1; 8 bases are shared with TRBD2. Trimming removed 5 bases from V and 1 base from J; junction bases left unmatched: 11. CDR1 SGDLS and CDR2 YYNGEE come from the germline V gene. The CDR3 is 17 amino acids. In DNA, the CDR3 is TGTGCCAGCAGTTCCCCCAAGAGCGGGAGTTCCTACAATGAGCAGTTCTTC. Amino acid sequence: CASSSPKSGSSYNEQFF.

The count of this clone is one. The rearrangement links TRBV9 to TRBJ1-2; 7 bases are shared with TRBD1. The CDR3 is 16 amino acids. The V and J ends lost 3 bases and 8 bases, in that order; junction bases with no gene match: 16. Germline V gives CDR1 SGDLS, CDR2 YYNGEE. The CDR3 sequence: CASSGGTAGYISGYTF. As DNA, the CDR3 is TGTGCCAGCAGCGGGGGGACAGCGGGTTATATTTCGGGCTACACCTTC.

V is TRBV6-2 or TRBV6-3 and J is TRBJ1-5, with 8 bases identical to TRBD1. V was pared by 5 bases and J by 4 bases, with 10 bases of the junction left unmatched. The CDR3 has 16 residues. CDR1 and CDR2 from the germline V gene are MNHEY and SVGEGT. CDR3 loop: CASSEPGQGWNQPQHF. In DNA, the CDR3 is TGTGCCAGCAGTGAGCCAGGACAGGGTTGGAATCAGCCCCAGCATTTT.

The V gene is TRBV3-1 (or the pseudogene TRBV3-2), the J gene TRBJ2-1; 10 bases are shared with TRBD2. The CDR3 runs 17 residues. V trimming: 0 bases; J trimming: 7 bases; junction bases outside the gene matches: 9. The germline V gene encodes CDR1 LGHDT and CDR2 YNNKEL (reference sequence). The chain's CDR3 is CASSQDSRASGRNEQFF. CDR3 sequence (DNA): TGTGCCAGCAGCCAAGATAGTAGGGCTAGCGGGAGAAATGAGCAGTTCTTC.

The table lists this clone with a few counts. V and J are TRBV28 and TRBJ1-6, with 9 bases matching TRBD1. V lost 3 bases to trimming and J lost 10 bases; unmatched junction nucleotides: 4. The CDR3 consists of 14 residues. Germline values: CDR1 MDHEN, CDR2 SYDVKM. The CDR3 sequence is CASSLGTGRSPLHF. Written as DNA, the CDR3 is TGTGCCAGCAGTTTGGGGACAGGGCGATCACCCCTCCACTTT.

This chain connects TRBV6-5 to TRBJ2-3; 8 bases match TRBD2. The CDR3 totals 14 residues. CDR1 and CDR2 (germline): MNHEY, SVGAGI. After removal of 6 bases from V and 5 bases from J, the junction contained 7 bases not matched to a gene. For the CDR3, the DNA is TGTGCCAGCAGGCAGCGGGAGCGGGTAGATACGCAGTATTTT. Amino acid sequence: CASRQRERVDTQYF.

The chain carries TRBV6-5 and TRBJ1-2; D not certain. The V gene lost 4 bases and the J gene lost 3 bases, with 18 bases spanning the gap. The germline gives CDR1 MNHEY, CDR2 SVGAGI. The CDR3 covers 16 residues. CDR3 protein: CASSSRPGIRDYGYTF. The CDR3 DNA reads as TGTGCCAGCAGTTCCCGCCCGGGGATTCGGGACTATGGCTACACCTTC.

The chain uses TRBV30 and TRBJ2-2; D may be TRBD1 (5 bases). CDR1 and CDR2 from the germline V gene are GTSNPN and SVGIG (reference sequence). The CDR3 runs 15 residues. Trimming pared 0 bases from V and 1 base from J, leaving 9 bases between. CDR3 in DNA: TGTGCCTGGAGTGTACAGGACCGGAACACCGGGGAGCTGTTTTTT. It codes for CAWSVQDRNTGELFF.

The chain combines TRBV27 with TRBJ1-2; 9 nucleotides agree with TRBD1. Germline CDR1 is MNHEY and CDR2 is SMNVEV (reference sequence). CDR3 length: 16 residues. V lost 1 base and J lost 7; bases outside the gene matches: 10. DNA of the CDR3: TGTGCCAGCAGTTTATTTGGGACAGGGACTTTAGGTGGCTACACCTTC. Translation gives CASSLFGTGTLGGYTF.

This clone was detected only once. This rearrangement joins TRBV11-3 to TRBJ2-1; 7 bases are a match to TRBD1. The CDR3 covers 16 residues. From germline, CDR1 is SGHNT and CDR2 YENEEA. After removal of 3 bases from V and 7 bases from J, the junction contained 12 bases not matched to a gene. The CDR3 region is CASSFELQGIQNEQFF. The CDR3, as DNA: TGTGCCAGCAGCTTTGAACTACAGGGGATCCAAAATGAGCAGTTCTTC. Together with reference TRBV11-3 and TRBJ2-1, the CDR3 gives the full variable domain: EAGVVQSPRYKIIEKKQPVAFWCNPISGHNTLYWYLQNLGQGPELLIRYENEEAVDDSQLPKDRFSAERLKGVDSTLKIQPAELGDSAVYLCASSFELQGIQNEQFFGPGTRLTVL.

This chain joins TRBV30 and TRBJ2-2, with D tentatively TRBD1 (6 bases). The CDR3 covers 15 residues. V was clipped by 1 base and J by 4 bases, with 13 bases between them. The germline V gene has CDR1 GTSNPN and CDR2 SVGIG (reference sequence). The CDR3 protein is CAWSGPRGFTGELFF. CDR3 nucleotide sequence: TGTGCCTGGAGTGGCCCCAGGGGCTTCACCGGGGAGCTGTTTTTT.

In this sample, this clone turned up once. The chain employs TRBV30 and TRBJ1-4; a possible D gene is TRBD1 (5 bases). Trimming removed 4 bases from V and 2 bases from J, with 8 bases in between. CDR1 and CDR2 (germline): GTSNPN, SVGIG (reference sequence). The CDR3 covers 13 residues. In nucleotides, the CDR3 is TGTGCCTGGATGAAGGGGACTAATGAAAAACTGTTTTTT. Translated, it gives CAWMKGTNEKLFF.

The V and J genes are TRBV2 and TRBJ1-1, with no clear D. CDR1 is SNHLY and CDR2 is FYNNEI in the germline V gene. CDR3 length: 14 residues. Trimming pared 6 bases from V and 5 bases from J, leaving 16 bases between. CDR3 sequence: CASSPEGVWTEAFF. The CDR3 region has the DNA TGTGCCAGCAGCCCAGAGGGCGTTTGGACTGAAGCTTTCTTT.

The V gene is TRBV7-3, the J gene TRBJ1-1; D is unresolved. CDR1 is SGHTA and CDR2 is FQGTGA in the germline V gene. V lost 2 bases and J lost 5, with 9 bases in between. This CDR3 spans 13 amino acids. Written as DNA, the CDR3 is TGTGCCAGCAGCTTAGAGGGCAGTACTGAAGCTTTCTTT. It encodes CASSLEGSTEAFF.

This chain connects TRBV19 to TRBJ1-1; perhaps TRBD1 as D (5 bases). With 5 bases removed from V and 2 bases from J, the gap between germline ends came to 21 bases. Germline V lookup: CDR1 LNHDA, CDR2 SQIVND (reference sequence). The CDR3 has 17 residues. CDR3 in DNA: TGTGCCAGTAGTTTGATCTTGGCCGGACAAGAAAACACTGAAGCTTTCTTT. This codes for CASSLILAGQENTEAFF.

The V gene is TRBV19, the J gene TRBJ2-3, with 8 positions matching TRBD2. Germline assignment: CDR1 LNHDA and CDR2 SQIVND (reference sequence). The CDR3 loop spans 13 amino acids. The J segment lost 7 bases and the V segment lost 6 bases, leaving 6 bases of the junction unmatched. CDR3 nucleotides: TGTGCCAGTAGGACTAGCGACCACCATACGCAGTATTTT. This gives the protein CASRTSDHHTQYF.

The chain uses TRBV18 and TRBJ2-6; D is perhaps TRBD1 (6 bases). Germline V gives CDR1 KGHSH, CDR2 LQKENI. V lost 6 bases to trimming and J lost 1 base, with 16 bases between them. CDR3 length: 17 residues. The CDR3 DNA reads as TGTGCCAGCTCGATGACAGGCCGATCGTCTGGGGCCAACGTCCTGACTTTC. Residues: CASSMTGRSSGANVLTF.

This clone appeared a few times. This chain links TRBV19 with TRBJ2-2; D not resolved. The germline gives CDR1 LNHDA, CDR2 SQIVND (reference sequence). The CDR3 totals 14 residues. V dropped 4 bases and J dropped 7 bases, with 13 bases sitting between them. In DNA form, the CDR3 reads TGTGCCAGTAGTAGTCCATCGGTTGGCGGGGAGCTGTTTTTT. The encoded protein is CASSSPSVGGELFF.

This clone was found once. V usage is TRBV4-1 and J usage is TRBJ2-1; 8 positions match TRBD2. The CDR3 sequence is 18 residues long. Germline V CDR1 and CDR2: MGHRA, YSYEKL. The J segment lost 0 bases and the V segment lost 0 bases, leaving 7 bases of the junction unmatched. CDR3 amino acids: CASSQEVRSGSSYNEQFF. CDR3 coding DNA: TGCGCCAGCAGCCAAGAGGTCCGGAGCGGGAGCTCCTACAATGAGCAGTTCTTC.

The V call is TRBV28, the J call TRBJ2-7, with D perhaps matching TRBD2 (5 bases). V was shortened by 0 bases and J by 3 bases, with 12 bases between the two germline ends. Germline V gene lookup returns CDR1 MDHEN and CDR2 SYDVKM. The CDR3 has 15 residues. Written as DNA, the CDR3 is TGTGCCAGCAGTTTATGGGAGGTAAACAGCTACGAGCAGTACTTC. This translates into CASSLWEVNSYEQYF. Drawing the rest from reference TRBV28 and TRBJ2-7, the complete variable domain is DVKVTQSSRYLVKRTGEKVFLECVQDMDHENMFWYRQDPGLGLRLIYFSYDVKMKEKGDIPEGYSVSREKKERFSLILESASTNQTSMYLCASSLWEVNSYEQYFGPGTRLTVT.

The chain combines TRBV5-1 with TRBJ2-7; maybe TRBD1 (6 bases). V shed 0 bases and J shed 3 bases, with 10 bases lying between them. The CDR3 totals 14 residues. Germline V gives CDR1 SGHRS, CDR2 YFSETQ. The CDR3 loop reads CASSLEVDSYEQYF. The CDR3 DNA sequence: TGCGCCAGCAGCTTGGAAGTGGACAGCTACGAGCAGTACTTC.

This clone has just a few counts. The chain employs TRBV11-3 and TRBJ2-7; possibly TRBD2 for D (5 bases). This CDR3 contains 13 residues. V was pared by 6 bases and J by 3 bases, with 12 bases between. The germline V gene encodes CDR1 SGHNT and CDR2 YENEEA. The CDR3 spells CASRAGRRYEQYF. As DNA, the CDR3 is TGTGCCAGCAGGGCGGGCAGACGCTACGAGCAGTACTTC.

V usage is TRBV3-1 (or the pseudogene TRBV3-2) and J usage is TRBJ2-1; D perhaps matches TRBD1 (6 bases). V lost 2 bases, J lost 4 bases, and 6 bases lay in between. The CDR3 sequence is 13 residues long. Germline V gene lookup returns CDR1 LGHDT and CDR2 YNNKEL (reference sequence). CDR3 in amino acids: CASSQTGYNEQFF. The DNA of the CDR3 is TGTGCCAGCAGCCAAACAGGGTACAATGAGCAGTTCTTC.

The chain is built from TRBV24-1 and TRBJ1-6; TRBD1 is a possible D gene (6 bases). The CDR3 contains 17 residues. CDR1 and CDR2 (germline): KGHDR, SFDVKD. V lost 0 bases and J lost 6, with 14 bases in between. CDR3 amino acids: CATSDLKHRDVNSPLHF. CDR3 coding DNA: TGTGCCACCAGTGATTTGAAGCACAGGGACGTTAATTCACCCCTCCACTTT.

The chain has TRBV18 and TRBJ1-4, with D possibly TRBD1 on 6 matching bases. Looked up from germline, CDR1 is KGHSH and CDR2 is LQKENI. V lost 3 bases and J 5 bases, leaving 22 bases between the germline ends. The CDR3 has 18 amino acids. The CDR3 DNA reads TGTGCCAGCTCACCTGTATTTTTCCCCGGGACAAGGAATGAAAAACTGTTTTTT. This sequence encodes CASSPVFFPGTRNEKLFF.

The V call is TRBV2, the J call TRBJ1-6, with D hard to call. CDR1 and CDR2 (germline): SNHLY, FYNNEI. Trimming stripped 1 base from V and 3 bases from J, with 7 bases between. This CDR3 has 15 residues. The CDR3 DNA is TGTGCCAGCAGTGAAGACAGTAACTATAATTCACCCCTCCACTTT. Translating it yields CASSEDSNYNSPLHF.

V and J are TRBV6-2 or TRBV6-3 and TRBJ1-5; 9 bases line up with TRBD1. J gave up 0 bases and V 2 bases, and 11 bases lay outside the gene matches. Looked up from germline, CDR1 is MNHEY and CDR2 is SVGEGT. This CDR3 spans 19 amino acids. In nucleotides, the CDR3 is TGTGCCAGCAGTTACCCGACAGGGGGATTGGGGTATAGCAATCAGCCCCAGCATTTT. Encoded protein: CASSYPTGGLGYSNQPQHF.

This clone was detected only once. The chain links TRBV10-3 to TRBJ1-2; 10 nucleotides align to TRBD1. This CDR3 comprises 17 residues. Germline-derived CDR1 and CDR2 are ENHRY and SYGVKD. V shed 2 bases and J 0 bases; nucleotides not matched to a gene: 6. The CDR3 reads CAISERLGTGANYGYTF. Here the CDR3 DNA reads TGTGCCATCAGTGAGCGACTCGGGACAGGGGCTAACTATGGCTACACCTTC.

V and J are TRBV24-1 and TRBJ2-1, with 9 bases identical to TRBD2. The CDR3 runs to 20 residues. The V gene's germline CDR1 is KGHDR and CDR2 SFDVKD. Trimming took 1 base from V and 0 from J; bases not matched to a gene: 12. Written as DNA, the CDR3 is TGTGCCACCAGTGATTTTGCGGGAGGGCCGTTTGTTAGCTCCTACAATGAGCAGTTCTTC. Translation: CATSDFAGGPFVSSYNEQFF.